This T cell receptor beta chain was identified during a study of blood T cell repertoires in COVID-19. The overall study: Material from acute and convalescent COVID-19 was sourced from the United States, Italy and Spain. T cells, B-cell-depleted T cells, or PBMCs supplied cDNA or gDNA.

This clone has only one observation. This CDR3 has 16 residues. In the study's own analysis: Cell counts per sample came from amplifying reference gene primers. Some clones are missing from TCRdb's copy, which holds only in-frame ones; the method was immunoSEQ multiplex PCR. From that table come the V and J calls and clone size; the DNA was used to work out D and trimming. The table shows some 41,000 clones, with 90% to 95% occurring only once. Material: peripheral blood. The source is a human donor in a cohort sampled during active COVID-19. This chain links TRBV21-1 with TRBJ2-7; the D call TRBD1 from the table was never checked on the DNA. TRBV21-1 is a listed pseudogene. CDR3 protein: CASSKEQEPSSYEQYF. CDR3 DNA sequence: TGTGCCAGCAGCAAAGAGCAGGAACCAAGCTCCTACGAGCAGTACTTC.